The clone carrying this T cell receptor beta chain turned up a few times. CDR3 length: 15 residues. Per germline, CDR1 MNHNS and CDR2 SASEGT. Losses at the gene ends were 6 bases for V and 2 bases for J; bases not matched to a gene: 5. The sample comes from a study of CD8 T cells in Susac syndrome. Random hexamers primed reverse transcription of about 0.45 to 1 ug RNA. The CDR3 of TCR beta was amplified by immunoSEQ multiplex PCR across 54 Vbeta and 13 Jbeta. TCRdb ran MiXCR on the immunoSEQ multiplex PCR reads and lists one entry per CDR3 protein. The repertoire holds a few hundred thousand distinct CDR3 sequences, with 93% as singletons. TCR beta sequencing was performed on blood CD8+ and CD4+ T cells. It was treatment-naive patients with stable or active relapsing-remitting disease who made up the multiple sclerosis controls. Negative isolation was applied to CD8+ and CD4+ T cells, and FACS enrichment was applied to TEMRA cells.

The TCR originated in a human donor with multiple sclerosis. V gene TRBV6-1 combines with J gene TRBJ2-2; the match to TRBD2 covers 8 bases. Sequenced input: CD4+ T cells from PBMCs. The CDR3 loop reads CASSPGTRNTGELFF. As DNA, the CDR3 is TGTGCCAGCAGCCCCGGGACTAGAAACACCGGGGAGCTGTTTTTT.